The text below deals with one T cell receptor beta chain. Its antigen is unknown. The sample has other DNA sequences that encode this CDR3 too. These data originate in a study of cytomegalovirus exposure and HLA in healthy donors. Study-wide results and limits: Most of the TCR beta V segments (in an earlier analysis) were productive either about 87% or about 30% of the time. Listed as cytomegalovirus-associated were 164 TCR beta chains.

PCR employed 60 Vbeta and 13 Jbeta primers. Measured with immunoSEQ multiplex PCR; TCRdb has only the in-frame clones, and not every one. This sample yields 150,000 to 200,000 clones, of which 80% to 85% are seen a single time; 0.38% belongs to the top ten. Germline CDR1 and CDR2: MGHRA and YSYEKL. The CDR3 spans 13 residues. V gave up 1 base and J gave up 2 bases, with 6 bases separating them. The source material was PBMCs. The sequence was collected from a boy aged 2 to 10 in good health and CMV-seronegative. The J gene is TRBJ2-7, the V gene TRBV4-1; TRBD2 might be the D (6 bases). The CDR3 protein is CASSQAGAYEQYF. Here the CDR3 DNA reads TGCGCCAGCAGCCAAGCGGGAGCCTACGAGCAGTACTTC.